This passage covers 32 T cell receptor beta chains from one sample sequenced in a study of blood T cell repertoires in COVID-19. Libraries were prepared by immunoSEQ multiplex PCR; TCRdb keeps only in-frame clonotypes and omits some of them. The data show about 95,000 clones, around nine tenths seen once. The sample comprised peripheral blood. These receptors came from a man in his 60s with COVID-19, enrolled during active disease.

The J gene is TRBJ2-1, the V gene TRBV27, with a tentative D call TRBD2 (6 bases). The length of the CDR3 is 15 residues. Trimming pared 5 bases from V and 3 bases from J, leaving 14 bases between. Per the germline V gene, CDR1 is MNHEY and CDR2 is SMNVEV (reference sequence). The CDR3 spells CASSPTSGVYNEQFF. As DNA, the CDR3 is TGTGCCAGCAGTCCAACATCGGGGGTCTACAATGAGCAGTTCTTC.

This chain joins TRBV6-1 and TRBJ1-2; a weak D match, TRBD1 (5 bases). The CDR3 runs to 12 residues. V lost 1 base and J 6 bases, leaving 6 bases between the germline ends. Germline CDR1 is MNHNS and CDR2 is SASEGT. CDR3 coding DNA: TGTGCCAGCAGTGAAGGGGGCGATGGCTACACCTTC. This sequence encodes CASSEGGDGYTF.

This chain links TRBV9 with TRBJ2-7; the D gene is possibly TRBD1 (5 bases). CDR1 and CDR2 from the germline V gene are SGDLS and YYNGEE. The CDR3 totals 14 residues. Trimming stripped 0 bases from V and 2 bases from J, with 9 bases between. This CDR3 is CASSVDQGTYEQYF. CDR3 DNA sequence: TGTGCCAGCAGCGTAGACCAGGGTACCTACGAGCAGTACTTC.

The chain carries TRBV5-1 and TRBJ1-1; 12 nucleotides agree with TRBD1. The CDR3 runs 14 residues. The germline V gene encodes CDR1 SGHRS and CDR2 YFSETQ. The V segment lost 4 bases and the J segment 7 bases; nucleotides outside the gene matches: 5. The CDR3 spells CASSLGQGASEAFF. In DNA, the CDR3 is TGCGCCAGCAGCCTGGGACAGGGGGCTAGTGAAGCTTTCTTT. Supplemented by reference TRBV5-1 and TRBJ1-1, the full variable domain reads KAGVTQTPRYLIKTRGQQVTLSCSPISGHRSVSWYQQTPGQGLQFLFEYFSETQRNKGNFPGRFSGRQFSNSRSEMNVSTLELGDSALYLCASSLGQGASEAFFGQGTRLTVV.

This chain uses TRBV6-5 with TRBJ1-1; TRBD1 agrees at 8 bases. CDR3 size: 14 residues. In germline, CDR1 is MNHEY, CDR2 SVGAGI. V shed 6 bases, J shed 6 bases, and the junction held 9 bases outside the gene matches. The CDR3 DNA reads as TGTGCCAGCAGACTAACAGGGGGGCTCTCTGAAGCTTTCTTT. It encodes CASRLTGGLSEAFF.

In DNA, the CDR3 is TGTGCCAGCAGCGTTGATAACCGGGACAGGGTGAGTGGCACCGGGGAGCTGTTTTTT. As protein: CASSVDNRDRVSGTGELFF. J is TRBJ2-2 and V is TRBV12-1; the table gives TRBD1 as D, unverified against the DNA. TRBV12-1 is a listed pseudogene. The CDR3 totals 19 residues.

This chain uses TRBV3-1 (or the pseudogene TRBV3-2) with TRBJ1-1, with D possibly matching TRBD1 (5 bases). Trimming removed 2 bases at V and 4 bases at J, with 8 bases between. The CDR3 covers 13 residues. Looked up from germline, CDR1 is LGHDT and CDR2 is YNNKEL (reference sequence). The CDR3 coding sequence is TGTGCCAGCAGCCAACAGGGAAGCACTGAAGCTTTCTTT. Translating it yields CASSQQGSTEAFF.

The V and J genes are TRBV19 and TRBJ2-2; possibly TRBD1 for D (6 bases). The CDR3 length is 16 residues. Per germline, CDR1 LNHDA and CDR2 SQIVND (reference sequence). The V end lost 4 bases, the J end lost 1 base, and 13 bases lay between the germline ends. CDR3 sequence (DNA): TGTGCCAGTAGTACGGGCTGGACAGAGAACACCGGGGAGCTGTTTTTT. Its protein product is CASSTGWTENTGELFF. Based on the CDR3 plus reference TRBV19 and TRBJ2-2, the full variable domain is DGGITQSPKYLFRKEGQNVTLSCEQNLNHDAMYWYRQDPGQGLRLIYYSQIVNDFQKGDIAEGYSVSREKKESFPLTVTSAQKNPTAFYLCASSTGWTENTGELFFGEGSRLTVL.

This chain links TRBV9 with TRBJ2-1; 11 bases align to TRBD2. Germline CDR1 reads SGDLS; CDR2 reads YYNGEE. The trim removed 0 bases at V and 4 bases at J, leaving 3 bases unmatched. This CDR3 is built from 16 residues. CDR3 in DNA: TGTGCCAGCAGCGTAGGGGGACTAGCGGTTTACAATGAGCAGTTCTTC. Residues: CASSVGGLAVYNEQFF.

The genes are TRBV5-1 and TRBJ2-3, with TRBD2 as a possible D gene (5 bases). Germline CDR1 SGHRS, CDR2 YFSETQ. This CDR3 has 15 residues. Deletions cut 3 bases from V and 4 bases from J, with 15 bases between. The CDR3 loop is CASSWEMGGSDTQYF. CDR3 nucleotides: TGCGCCAGCAGCTGGGAGATGGGTGGGTCAGATACGCAGTATTTT.

This clone was observed a single time. CDR3 protein: CASSTRGGSPLHF. The CDR3 DNA is TGTGCCAGCAGCACCCGGGGAGGCTCACCCCTCCACTTT. The rearrangement uses TRBV7-2 and TRBJ1-6; D gene ambiguous. CDR3 length: 13 amino acids. Germline-derived CDR1 and CDR2 are SGHTA and FQGNSA. V dropped 5 bases and J dropped 10 bases, with 12 bases sitting between them.

The chain has TRBV10-3 and TRBJ2-1; 7 bases are shared with TRBD1. The CDR3 consists of 17 residues. J lost 3 bases, V lost 3 bases, and 11 bases had no gene match. Germline V gives CDR1 ENHRY, CDR2 SYGVKD. The DNA for the CDR3 is TGTGCCATCAGTGACCAGACAGGGCCGGAGGTCTACAATGAGCAGTTCTTC. Its protein is CAISDQTGPEVYNEQFF.

The chain links TRBV14 to TRBJ1-1; 8 bases map to TRBD1. The CDR3 extends over 14 amino acids. In germline, CDR1 is SGHDN, CDR2 FVKESK. V lost 4 bases and J lost 6; bases outside the gene matches: 7. CDR3 in DNA: TGTGCCAGCAGCCCCCGGACAGGGAGGGCTGAAGCTTTCTTT. As protein: CASSPRTGRAEAFF.

CDR3 sequence: CSVELDSSGANVLTF. The CDR3 nucleotides read TGCAGCGTTGAATTGGACAGCTCTGGGGCCAACGTCCTGACTTTC. This chain joins TRBV29-1 and TRBJ2-6; D is possibly TRBD1 (6 bases). The length of the CDR3 is 15 residues. The germline CDR1 and CDR2 sequences are SQVTM and ANQGSEA. Trimming shortened V by 2 bases and J by 0 bases, and 8 bases separated the two germline ends.

This rearrangement joins TRBV4-2 to TRBJ2-1, with D possibly TRBD2 on 6 matching bases. The CDR3 contains 17 residues. Trimming took off 1 base at V and 3 bases at J, with 16 bases between the two ends. Germline CDR1 LGHNA, CDR2 YNFKEQ. As DNA, the CDR3 is TGTGCCAGCAGCCAAGTCGCCCTCGGCGGGAACTACAATGAGCAGTTCTTC. It encodes CASSQVALGGNYNEQFF.

The chain employs TRBV7-9 and TRBJ2-3, with D tentatively TRBD2 (5 bases). V was trimmed by 4 bases and J by 7 bases, leaving 18 bases between them. The CDR3 runs to 15 residues. Germline V gives CDR1 SEHNR, CDR2 FQNEAQ (reference sequence). The CDR3 sequence: CASSSFRKSGHTQYF. In nucleotides, the CDR3 is TGTGCCAGCAGCTCCTTCCGGAAGAGCGGACATACGCAGTATTTT. Drawing the rest from reference TRBV7-9 and TRBJ2-3, the complete variable domain is DTGVSQNPRHKITKRGQNVTFRCDPISEHNRLYWYRQTLGQGPEFLTYFQNEAQLEKSRLLSDRFSAERPKGSFSTLEIQRTEQGDSAMYLCASSSFRKSGHTQYFGPGTRLTVL.

The chain combines TRBV5-6 with TRBJ2-7; D perhaps matches TRBD2 (5 bases). The CDR3 is 14 residues long. Germline V gives CDR1 SGHDT, CDR2 YYEEEE. V gave up 0 bases and J gave up 2 bases, with 9 bases separating them. The CDR3 loop is CASSLGGGPYEQYF. The CDR3, as DNA: TGTGCCAGCAGCTTGGGCGGCGGGCCCTACGAGCAGTACTTC.

The chain is built from TRBV5-4 and TRBJ2-3; perhaps TRBD2 as D (5 bases). CDR1 and CDR2 (germline): SGHNT, YYREEE (reference sequence). The CDR3 is 14 residues long. V dropped 4 bases and J dropped 1 base, with 10 bases sitting between them. CDR3 nucleotides: TGTGCCAGCAGCAGAGGGCTAGGCACAGATACGCAGTATTTT. This encodes CASSRGLGTDTQYF.

V gene TRBV24-1 combines with J gene TRBJ2-1; 11 bases align to TRBD1. Germline CDR1 reads KGHDR; CDR2 reads SFDVKD. The length of the CDR3 is 13 residues. With V trimmed by 4 bases and J by 12 bases, 4 bases remained unmatched. The CDR3 region is CATSDPGTGGQFF. The CDR3 coding sequence is TGTGCCACCAGTGACCCCGGGACAGGGGGGCAGTTCTTC.

This chain uses TRBV6-2 or TRBV6-3 with TRBJ1-1; D call uncertain. This CDR3 contains 16 residues. V dropped 2 bases and J dropped 5 bases, with 18 bases sitting between them. Germline V gives CDR1 MNHEY, CDR2 SVGEGT. The DNA of the CDR3 is TGTGCCAGCAGTTACGCCGGTGAGCCGACACGAACTGAAGCTTTCTTT. Its translation is CASSYAGEPTRTEAFF.

J is TRBJ2-3 and V is TRBV3-1 (or the pseudogene TRBV3-2), with a tentative D call TRBD1 (6 bases). V was pared by 3 bases and J by 3 bases, with 13 bases between. CDR1 LGHDT and CDR2 YNNKEL come from the germline V gene (reference sequence). CDR3 size: 15 residues. The CDR3: CASSHGGRGTDTQYF. For the CDR3, the DNA is TGTGCCAGCAGCCACGGCGGCAGGGGTACAGATACGCAGTATTTT.

The CDR3 loop reads CASSEGVEGGNTIYF. As DNA, the CDR3 is TGTGCCAGCAGTGAAGGGGTGGAGGGGGGAAACACCATATATTTT. The rearrangement joins TRBV6-1 to TRBJ1-3, with a tentative D call TRBD1 (5 bases). The CDR3 runs 15 residues. V was trimmed by 1 base and J by 4 bases, leaving 11 bases between them. CDR1 and CDR2 (germline): MNHNS, SASEGT.

The chain carries TRBV19 and TRBJ2-7; 9 nucleotides line up with TRBD1. The CDR3 has 14 residues. V dropped 4 bases and J dropped 3; count of bases not matched to a gene: 4. CDR1 is LNHDA and CDR2 is SQIVND in the germline V gene (reference sequence). The DNA for the CDR3 is TGTGCCAGTAGTACGGGGACAGGGTTCTACGAGCAGTACTTC. Translation: CASSTGTGFYEQYF.

The chain uses TRBV4-3 and TRBJ2-1; 7 bases agree with TRBD1. CDR1 and CDR2 (germline): LGHNA, YSLEER. Trimming at V came to 4 bases and at J to 0 bases, leaving 3 bases not matched to a gene. There are 15 residues in the CDR3. The chain's CDR3 is CASSLDRVSYNEQFF. CDR3 nucleotide sequence: TGCGCCAGCAGCCTAGACAGGGTCTCCTACAATGAGCAGTTCTTC.

The CDR3 nucleotides are TGTGCCAGCAGTGAGGACGGGATCTATGGCTACACCTTC. Protein sequence: CASSEDGIYGYTF. This chain connects TRBV6-1 to TRBJ1-2, with D uncertain. Per the germline V gene, CDR1 is MNHNS and CDR2 is SASEGT. Trimming left V 3 bases short and J 4 bases short, with 9 bases between. The CDR3 contains 13 residues.

V and J are TRBV19 and TRBJ2-4; TRBD2 matches at 7 bases. Germline CDR1 and CDR2: LNHDA and SQIVND (reference sequence). The V segment lost 6 bases and the J segment 9 bases; nucleotides outside the gene matches: 5. This CDR3 has 12 residues. CDR3 nucleotides: TGTGCCAGTAGGCAGGGAGGGAGCATTCAGTACTTC. This codes for CASRQGGSIQYF.

The J gene is TRBJ2-1, the V gene TRBV10-1; D uncertain. Per germline, CDR1 WNHNN and CDR2 SYGVQD (reference sequence). CDR3 length equals 12 residues. Trimming pared 10 bases from V and 0 bases from J, leaving 7 bases between. CDR3: CATQDSYNEQFF. The CDR3 DNA reads as TGCGCCACCCAGGACTCCTACAATGAGCAGTTCTTC.

V usage is TRBV29-1 and J usage is TRBJ2-1, with 7 bases fitting TRBD2. The CDR3 spans 12 residues. V lost 3 bases, J lost 8 bases, and 4 bases stayed unmatched. Per the germline V gene, CDR1 is SQVTM and CDR2 is ANQGSEA. Here the CDR3 DNA reads TGCAGCGTTGACCGGGAGGAGGATGAGCAGTTCTTC. The encoded protein is CSVDREEDEQFF.

This chain links TRBV21-1 with TRBJ1-2. TRBV21-1 is classified as a pseudogene. The CDR3 is 17 amino acids. The CDR3 bases are TGTGCCAGCAGCCCCCGATCGGGACGCCCGGAGGGCTATGGCTACACCTTC. Its translation: CASSPRSGRPEGYGYTF.

The genes are TRBV4-1 and TRBJ2-3, with a weak D call TRBD2 (6 bases). The ends were cut back, 0 bases at V and 4 bases at J, with 14 bases in the middle. In germline, CDR1 is MGHRA, CDR2 YSYEKL. This CDR3 has 16 amino acids. CDR3 DNA: TGCGCCAGCAGCCAAGAGGGTAGCTGGGGGGCAGATACGCAGTATTTT. This codes for CASSQEGSWGADTQYF.

The chain has TRBV29-1 and TRBJ2-1; a weak D match, TRBD1 (6 bases). Trimming took off 6 bases at V and 8 bases at J, with 14 bases between the two ends. Per the germline V gene, CDR1 is SQVTM and CDR2 is ANQGSEA. The CDR3 length is 12 residues. CDR3 DNA sequence: TGCAGCGTAACAGGGTGGGGAGATGAGCAGTTCTTC. Protein product: CSVTGWGDEQFF.

The chain couples TRBV4-3 to TRBJ1-1; D is ambiguous. Trimming cost V 1 base and J 2 bases, with 11 bases left between them. CDR1 and CDR2 (germline): LGHNA, YSLEER. This CDR3 is built from 15 residues. The CDR3 here is CASSQGWRANTEAFF. The CDR3 region has the DNA TGCGCCAGCAGCCAAGGTTGGCGGGCTAACACTGAAGCTTTCTTT.